Presented here are 32 T cell receptor beta chains from one specimen sequenced in a study of shared clonotypes between healthy human individuals. Data came from immunoSEQ multiplex PCR; TCRdb stores just in-frame clones and leaves some out. The repertoire holds 950,000 to 1,100,000 clones, with 65% to 80% as singletons. Sample: memory CD4+ T cells sorted from blood. Specified subset: CD45RA-negative fraction. The source of these receptors is a man aged 18 to 29 in good health.

The rearrangement links TRBV6-5 to TRBJ2-1; unclear D gene. The length of the CDR3 is 12 residues. Per the germline V gene, CDR1 is MNHEY and CDR2 is SVGAGI. V was trimmed by 7 bases and J by 0 bases, leaving 4 bases between them. This chain's CDR3 is CASTGSYNEQFF. CDR3 nucleotides: TGTGCCAGCACCGGCTCCTACAATGAGCAGTTCTTC.

In its sample, this clone was seen a few times. At one end the junction does not follow the germline gene, possibly because of a read error. V gene TRBV15 combines with J gene TRBJ1-3, with D perhaps matching TRBD1 (6 bases). The CDR3 extends over 12 amino acids. From germline, CDR1 is LNHNV and CDR2 YYDKDF (reference sequence). Here the CDR3 reads CATSRDTGAVDF. For the CDR3, the DNA is TGTGCCACCAGCAGAGATACGGGGGCCGTGGATTTT.

The chain recombines TRBV30 with TRBJ1-3; TRBD1 is a possible D gene (6 bases). This CDR3 has 13 amino acids. Per the germline V gene, CDR1 is GTSNPN and CDR2 is SVGIG (reference sequence). Trimming stripped 3 bases from V and 4 bases from J, with 10 bases between. The CDR3: CAWSGQYGNTIYF. The CDR3 nucleotides read TGTGCCTGGAGCGGACAGTACGGAAACACCATATATTTT.

V and J are TRBV30 and TRBJ1-5; a weak D match, TRBD1 (5 bases). Germline loops: CDR1 GTSNPN, CDR2 SVGIG (reference sequence). The CDR3 consists of 16 residues. The V and J ends lost 2 bases and 5 bases respectively, with 19 bases between them. The CDR3, as DNA: TGTGCCTGGAGTTTCGGGCAGGGCCGGCTTTATCAGCCCCAGCATTTT. Its translation: CAWSFGQGRLYQPQHF.

V usage is TRBV30 and J usage is TRBJ1-4; D is ambiguous. Germline values: CDR1 GTSNPN, CDR2 SVGIG (reference sequence). The CDR3 runs 14 residues. With 0 bases removed from V and 4 bases from J, the gap between germline ends came to 9 bases. The CDR3 spells CAWSVRRSNEKLFF. The CDR3 nucleotides are TGTGCCTGGAGTGTACGCAGGAGTAATGAAAAACTGTTTTTT.

This chain uses TRBV21-1 with TRBJ2-5; TRBD2, the table's D call, lacks a check against the DNA. TRBV21-1 is a recognized pseudogene. The CDR3 covers 13 residues. CDR3 sequence reads: CASSKSYIRGQYF. DNA of the CDR3: TGTGCCAGCAGCAAATCTTATATCCGGGGGCAGTACTTC.

The chain carries TRBV6-1 and TRBJ1-5, with D hard to call. This CDR3 region has 14 residues. In germline, CDR1 is MNHNS, CDR2 SASEGT. Trimming took 2 bases from V and 7 from J, leaving 12 bases between them. In DNA, the CDR3 is TGTGCCAGCAGTGAAAACGGCGGTTTCCAGCCCCAGCATTTT. This sequence encodes CASSENGGFQPQHF.

The V call is TRBV4-3, the J call TRBJ2-3; D is unresolved. The CDR3 is 15 residues long. V was cut by 0 bases and J by 0 bases, with 7 bases left in between. CDR1 and CDR2 from the germline V gene are LGHNA and YSLEER. The CDR3 DNA follows: TGCGCCAGCAGCCAAGAGCTAGTAAGCACAGATACGCAGTATTTT. Translation gives CASSQELVSTDTQYF.

V is TRBV19 and J is TRBJ1-1; D might be TRBD1 (6 bases). Per germline, CDR1 LNHDA and CDR2 SQIVND (reference sequence). Trimming stripped 0 bases from V and 7 bases from J, with 9 bases between. The CDR3 is 13 residues long. The DNA of the CDR3 is TGTGCCAGTAGTATAGATGGACAGTTTGAAGCTTTCTTT. It codes for CASSIDGQFEAFF.

At least ten counts were recorded for this clone. The chain links TRBV5-4 to TRBJ2-7; D possibly corresponds to TRBD2 (5 bases). Trimming took 1 base from V and 9 from J, leaving 14 bases between them. In germline, CDR1 is SGHNT, CDR2 YYREEE (reference sequence). The CDR3 consists of 13 residues. CDR3 nucleotide sequence: TGTGCCAGCAGCTTGAGTAGCGCCGCGGGGCAGTACTTC. Translated: CASSLSSAAGQYF.

The chain carries TRBV18 and TRBJ1-6; 8 bases fit TRBD1. The V gene end was trimmed by 6 bases and the J gene end by 5 bases; junction bases not matched to a gene: 6. This CDR3 region has 15 residues. Germline V gene sequence: CDR1 KGHSH, CDR2 LQKENI. CDR3 sequence: CASSLGTGDNSPLHF. The CDR3 DNA sequence: TGTGCCAGCTCCCTGGGGACAGGAGATAATTCACCCCTCCACTTT.

This clone turned up a few times. The chain couples TRBV18 to TRBJ2-5; D tentatively fits TRBD1 or TRBD2 (6 bases each). Trimming took 3 bases from V and 5 from J, leaving 19 bases between them. In germline, CDR1 is KGHSH, CDR2 LQKENI. The CDR3 length is 16 residues. The DNA for the CDR3 is TGTGCCAGCTCACCCGGGCTGGGGGGCCTTGCTGAGACCCAGTACTTC. As protein: CASSPGLGGLAETQYF.

The rearrangement joins TRBV7-2 to TRBJ2-7; 10 nucleotides align to TRBD1. CDR1 SGHTA and CDR2 FQGNSA come from the germline V gene. The CDR3 loop spans 14 amino acids. The trim removed 6 bases at V and 3 bases at J, leaving 5 bases unmatched. CDR3 in amino acids: CASSWTGGNYEQYF. DNA of the CDR3: TGTGCCAGCAGTTGGACAGGGGGAAACTACGAGCAGTACTTC.

Note on this clone: At the DNA level, this CDR3 is encoded by other sequences in the same sample as well. This chain uses TRBV9 with TRBJ2-2; 8 bases are shared with TRBD2. The germline CDR1 and CDR2 sequences are SGDLS and YYNGEE. V shed 0 bases and J 1 base; nucleotides not matched to a gene: 2. The CDR3 length is 16 residues. The CDR3 region is CASSVGLAGNTGELFF. In nucleotides, the CDR3 is TGTGCCAGCAGCGTAGGTCTAGCGGGGAACACCGGGGAGCTGTTTTTT.

V usage is TRBV30 and J usage is TRBJ1-6; possible D gene TRBD1, 5 bases. The V and J ends lost 0 bases and 4 bases respectively, with 19 bases between them. Germline V gene data show CDR1 as GTSNPN and CDR2 as SVGIG (reference sequence). CDR3 length: 18 amino acids. CDR3: CAWSVQLGQLSYNSPLHF. The CDR3 nucleotides are TGTGCCTGGAGTGTACAGTTGGGGCAGTTGAGTTATAATTCACCCCTCCACTTT.

This chain joins TRBV4-3 and TRBJ2-7, with D perhaps being TRBD1 or TRBD2 (7 bases each). This CDR3 is built from 16 residues. Trimming took 1 base from V and 5 from J, leaving 18 bases between them. CDR1 and CDR2 from the germline V gene are LGHNA and YSLEER. As DNA, the CDR3 is TGCGCCAGCAGCCAAGGGGGGGGTAGGGGGCCCCACGAGCAGTACTTC. This gives the protein CASSQGGGRGPHEQYF.

This sequence joins TRBV4-1 and TRBJ2-3, with 7 bases that match TRBD2. CDR3 length equals 17 residues. Germline assignment: CDR1 MGHRA and CDR2 YSYEKL. The V segment lost 2 bases and the J segment 0 bases; nucleotides outside the gene matches: 8. CDR3 sequence reads: CASSQPTSGVSTDTQYF. For the CDR3, the DNA is TGCGCCAGCAGCCAACCTACCAGCGGGGTTAGCACAGATACGCAGTATTTT.

The V and J genes are TRBV10-1 and TRBJ2-5; 7 nucleotides line up with TRBD1. The CDR3 is 13 residues long. Germline CDR1 WNHNN, CDR2 SYGVQD (reference sequence). With V trimmed by 5 bases and J by 3 bases, 3 bases remained unmatched. CDR3 amino acids: CASSTGVKETQYF. The CDR3, as DNA: TGCGCCAGCAGTACAGGGGTCAAAGAGACCCAGTACTTC.

The chain has TRBV6-1 and TRBJ1-6; TRBD1 matches 8 bases. J gave up 9 bases and V 6 bases, and 4 bases lay outside the gene matches. Germline CDR1 MNHNS, CDR2 SASEGT. CDR3 length equals 13 residues. Written as DNA, the CDR3 is TGTGCCAGCAGGGGGACAGGTGCTTCACCCCTCCACTTT. It encodes CASRGTGASPLHF.

V and J are TRBV29-1 and TRBJ2-7; 10 bases map to TRBD1. CDR3 length: 14 residues. J was trimmed by 5 bases and V by 5 bases; bases with no gene match: 9. The germline V gene encodes CDR1 SQVTM and CDR2 ANQGSEA. CDR3 coding DNA: TGCAGCGTTAGAACCGGGACAGGGGTAGACGAGCAGTACTTC. This translates into CSVRTGTGVDEQYF.

The CDR3 coding sequence is TGCGCCAGCAGCTTGGTTGGCGGGACGCCAGATACGCAGTATTTT. Its translation is CASSLVGGTPDTQYF. The V and J genes are TRBV5-1 and TRBJ2-3; D may be TRBD2 (6 bases). Looked up from germline, CDR1 is SGHRS and CDR2 is YFSETQ. Trimming cost V 0 bases and J 4 bases, with 12 bases left between them. The CDR3 extends over 15 amino acids.

The rearrangement links TRBV18 to TRBJ1-4; D gene ambiguous. V lost 1 base, J lost 4 bases, and 10 bases lay in between. Germline CDR1 reads KGHSH; CDR2 reads LQKENI. The CDR3 spans 15 residues. CDR3 nucleotides: TGTGCCAGCTCACCACGAGGGCAGGATAATGAAAAACTGTTTTTT. This codes for CASSPRGQDNEKLFF.

A few counts support this clone. This sequence joins TRBV10-1 and TRBJ2-7; D remains ambiguous. The CDR3 runs to 13 residues. CDR1 and CDR2 (germline): WNHNN, SYGVQD (reference sequence). The germline V and J ends were trimmed by 4 bases and 3 bases, with 10 bases remaining between them. CDR3 sequence: CASSAGGNYEQYF. CDR3 bases: TGCGCCAGCAGTGCGGGCGGTAACTACGAGCAGTACTTC.

About this clone: Other nucleotide sequences from this sample produce the same CDR3. The chain links TRBV5-1 to TRBJ1-5; a possible D gene is TRBD1 (6 bases). Germline lookup yields CDR1 SGHRS and CDR2 YFSETQ. The V end lost 1 base, the J end lost 0 bases, and 8 bases lay between the germline ends. The CDR3 is 15 amino acids. The CDR3 region is CASSLTGNSNQPQHF. CDR3 sequence (DNA): TGCGCCAGCAGCTTGACAGGGAATAGCAATCAGCCCCAGCATTTT.

This chain uses TRBV21-1 with TRBJ1-6; TRBD1, the table's D call, lacks a check against the DNA. TRBV21-1 is shown as a pseudogene. This CDR3 is built from 20 residues. In DNA, the CDR3 is TGTGCCAGCAGCAAAGACCCGGGACACAGATCGAAAAGTAATAATTCACCCCTCCACTTT. Translation gives CASSKDPGHRSKSNNSPLHF.

Concerning this clone itself: Different DNA sequences within this sample yield the same CDR3. The V and J genes are TRBV6-5 and TRBJ2-5; the match to TRBD1 covers 10 bases. This CDR3 region has 15 residues. V lost 2 bases to trimming and J lost 1 base; unmatched junction nucleotides: 1. Germline V gene sequence: CDR1 MNHEY, CDR2 SVGAGI. CDR3 region: CASSYRDRGQETQYF. In DNA, the CDR3 is TGTGCCAGCAGTTACCGGGACAGGGGCCAAGAGACCCAGTACTTC.

V is TRBV10-3 and J is TRBJ1-5; 7 bases are a match to TRBD1. Germline V CDR1 and CDR2: ENHRY, SYGVKD. V gave up 10 bases and J gave up 6 bases; unmatched junction bases: 12. CDR3 length: 14 residues. CDR3 sequence (DNA): TGTGCCACCCTGTCCGACAGGGAAGGTCAGCCCCAGCATTTT. It is translated as CATLSDREGQPQHF.

This clone was seen only once. Other nucleotide sequences in the sample specify the same CDR3. The rearrangement joins TRBV9 to TRBJ1-4; D remains ambiguous. This CDR3 contains 14 residues. Germline V lookup: CDR1 SGDLS, CDR2 YYNGEE. V lost 0 bases, J lost 2 bases, and 5 bases lay in between. The CDR3 loop is CASSVGWTNEKLFF. The CDR3 DNA follows: TGTGCCAGCAGCGTAGGGTGGACTAATGAAAAACTGTTTTTT.

The J gene is TRBJ2-4, the V gene TRBV5-6, with 7 bases aligning to TRBD2. V was pared by 1 base and J by 7 bases, with 8 bases of the junction left unmatched. The germline V gene encodes CDR1 SGHDT and CDR2 YYEEEE. The CDR3 length is 15 residues. DNA for the CDR3: TGTGCCAGCAGCTTGTCGGGGGGAGGTAGGAACATTCAGTACTTC. It is translated as CASSLSGGGRNIQYF.

This clone came up once. The chain employs TRBV6-5 and TRBJ1-1; D is possibly TRBD1 (6 bases). Trimming removed 6 bases from V and 7 bases from J, with 12 bases in between. The CDR3 extends over 12 amino acids. The germline V gene encodes CDR1 MNHEY and CDR2 SVGAGI. The CDR3 DNA reads as TGTGCCAGCAGCCGGGGACACCTTGAAGCTTTCTTT. It translates to CASSRGHLEAFF.

This chain uses TRBV7-9 with TRBJ2-2; 12 bases agree with TRBD2. This CDR3 contains 16 residues. The ends lost 5 bases at V and 6 bases at J; junction bases unmatched: 7. CDR1 and CDR2 from the germline V gene are SEHNR and FQNEAQ (reference sequence). The CDR3 bases are TGTGCCAGCAGCCCCGACCTAGCGGGAGGGTCCGGGGAGCTGTTTTTT. Encoded protein: CASSPDLAGGSGELFF. Filled out from reference TRBV7-9 and TRBJ2-2, the complete variable domain reads DTGVSQNPRHKITKRGQNVTFRCDPISEHNRLYWYRQTLGQGPEFLTYFQNEAQLEKSRLLSDRFSAERPKGSFSTLEIQRTEQGDSAMYLCASSPDLAGGSGELFFGEGSRLTVL.

The rearrangement joins TRBV28 to TRBJ2-3; D might be TRBD2 (7 bases). There are 15 residues in the CDR3. V was cut by 4 bases and J by 6 bases, with 17 bases left in between. Germline CDR1 MDHEN, CDR2 SYDVKM. CDR3 in amino acids: CASSSVGAGADTQYF. CDR3 bases: TGTGCCAGCAGTTCGGTTGGGGCGGGGGCGGATACGCAGTATTTT. Variable domain in full (rest from reference TRBV28 and TRBJ2-3): DVKVTQSSRYLVKRTGEKVFLECVQDMDHENMFWYRQDPGLGLRLIYFSYDVKMKEKGDIPEGYSVSREKKERFSLILESASTNQTSMYLCASSSVGAGADTQYFGPGTRLTVL.